Below are 18 T cell receptor beta chains sequenced from a single sample in a study of identifying expanded T cells in peripheral blood. The protocol was immunoSEQ multiplex PCR, while the TCRdb copy is restricted to in-frame clones and leaves out a portion. The sample carries around 100,000 clones, approximately 88% recorded once. The sequenced sample was blood. Receptors originate from a person aged 18-70 years in good health.

The chain couples TRBV6-5 to TRBJ1-5; D is possibly TRBD1 (5 bases). V was cut by 0 bases and J by 4 bases, with 13 bases left in between. CDR1 is MNHEY, CDR2 SVGAGI, per germline. The CDR3 extends over 16 amino acids. CDR3 protein: CASSYSVTGGNQPQHF. The CDR3 DNA follows: TGTGCCAGCAGTTACTCGGTTACAGGAGGGAATCAGCCCCAGCATTTT.

This chain uses TRBV30 with TRBJ2-3; D ambiguous. There are 15 residues in the CDR3. Germline V gene data show CDR1 as GTSNPN and CDR2 as SVGIG (reference sequence). Trimming took 1 base from V and 1 from J, leaving 12 bases between them. CDR3 DNA: TGTGCCTGGAGTGGGCCCGGAGCCGGCACAGATACGCAGTATTTT. Translation gives CAWSGPGAGTDTQYF.

Only one count was recorded for this clone. This chain connects TRBV28 to TRBJ1-4; 9 bases fit TRBD1. Germline V CDR1 and CDR2: MDHEN, SYDVKM. The ends lost 3 bases at V and 8 bases at J; junction bases unmatched: 4. The CDR3 totals 14 residues. CDR3 residues: CASSFGTGLEKLFF. In DNA, the CDR3 is TGTGCCAGCAGTTTCGGGACAGGGCTCGAAAAACTGTTTTTT.

This CDR3 is CASSLDNYGYTF. The DNA for the CDR3 is TGTGCCAGCAGTCTGGACAACTATGGCTACACCTTC. This rearrangement joins TRBV28 to TRBJ1-2; D is undetermined. The V gene's germline CDR1 is MDHEN and CDR2 SYDVKM. V lost 5 bases and J lost 2, with 6 bases in between. This CDR3 comprises 12 residues.

J is TRBJ2-7 and V is TRBV11-2; D is uncertain. The CDR3 loop spans 12 amino acids. V gave up 1 base and J gave up 3 bases, with 4 bases separating them. CDR1 is SGHAT, CDR2 FQNNGV, per germline. The DNA of the CDR3 is TGTGCCAGCAGCTTAGCGGTCTACGAGCAGTACTTC. Translating it yields CASSLAVYEQYF.

This chain joins TRBV7-2 and TRBJ2-6; D uncertain. The germline V gene has CDR1 SGHTA and CDR2 FQGNSA. This CDR3 has 16 amino acids. The germline V and J ends were trimmed by 4 bases and 0 bases, with 10 bases remaining between them. The CDR3 nucleotides read TGTGCCAGCAGCTGGAGTCCCGTCTCTGGGGCCAACGTCCTGACTTTC. Residues: CASSWSPVSGANVLTF.

The sample holds one count of this clone. The chain is built from TRBV7-2 and TRBJ2-2; possible D gene TRBD2, 6 bases. Per germline, CDR1 SGHTA and CDR2 FQGNSA. The CDR3 covers 14 residues. Trimming took 8 bases from V and 1 from J, leaving 11 bases between them. This chain's CDR3 is CASLLGGNTGELFF. The CDR3 coding sequence is TGTGCCAGCCTCCTGGGGGGGAACACCGGGGAGCTGTTTTTT.

The J gene is TRBJ2-7, the V gene TRBV6-6, with 8 bases fitting TRBD1. Trimming removed 5 bases from V and 6 bases from J; junction bases left unmatched: 0. The CDR3 has 11 residues. The germline gives CDR1 MNHNY, CDR2 SVGAGI (reference sequence). The CDR3 nucleotides read TGTGCCAGCAGTACAGGGGGCGAGCAGTACTTC. Residues: CASSTGGEQYF.

This chain links TRBV7-7 with TRBJ2-5; D call uncertain. Per germline, CDR1 SSHAT and CDR2 FNYEAQ (reference sequence). The CDR3 runs 14 residues. The V end lost 5 bases, the J end lost 3 bases, and 13 bases lay between the germline ends. CDR3 bases: TGTGCCAGCAGCACCCGACAAACAGAAGAGACCCAGTACTTC. It codes for CASSTRQTEETQYF.

The V and J genes are TRBV28 and TRBJ2-6; D is unclear. The CDR3 is 15 residues long. Germline CDR1 MDHEN, CDR2 SYDVKM. The V end was cut by 4 bases, the J end by 2 bases, with 9 bases between. The CDR3 reads CASSSRTPGANVLTF. The CDR3 region has the DNA TGTGCCAGCAGTTCCCGGACCCCTGGGGCCAACGTCCTGACTTTC.

This chain connects TRBV6-6 to TRBJ2-5; D perhaps matches TRBD1 (5 bases). Per germline, CDR1 MNHNY and CDR2 SVGAGI (reference sequence). With 3 bases removed from V and 7 bases from J, the gap between germline ends came to 18 bases. The CDR3 length is 15 residues. CDR3: CASSYMQGMLGTQYF. CDR3 sequence (DNA): TGTGCCAGCAGTTATATGCAGGGAATGTTAGGGACCCAGTACTTC.

This rearrangement joins TRBV7-2 to TRBJ1-2, with TRBD1 as a possible D gene (5 bases). Germline CDR1 reads SGHTA; CDR2 reads FQGNSA. This CDR3 comprises 14 residues. V was cut by 2 bases and J by 8 bases, with 15 bases left in between. The chain's CDR3 is CASSLYLGRGGYTF. CDR3 nucleotide sequence: TGTGCCAGCAGCTTATATTTGGGGCGCGGGGGCTACACCTTC.

CDR3 residues: CASSPTGGAGTDTQYF. The CDR3 DNA is TGTGCCAGCAGCCCGACCGGGGGGGCCGGCACAGATACGCAGTATTTT. The chain links TRBV7-2 to TRBJ2-3, with 8 bases that match TRBD2. The CDR3 has 16 residues. V was pared by 5 bases and J by 1 base, with 8 bases of the junction left unmatched. The germline V gene encodes CDR1 SGHTA and CDR2 FQGNSA.

The chain couples TRBV28 to TRBJ1-1; no clear D gene. The CDR3 covers 14 residues. V lost 5 bases to trimming and J lost 5 bases, with 15 bases between them. Germline loops: CDR1 MDHEN, CDR2 SYDVKM. The CDR3 DNA sequence: TGTGCCAGCAGTCCCCCCCCCTCGAGGACTGAAGCTTTCTTT. This encodes CASSPPPSRTEAFF.

The chain has TRBV10-3 and TRBJ1-2; D not certain. The ends were cut back, 3 bases at V and 0 bases at J, with 14 bases in the middle. Germline lookup yields CDR1 ENHRY and CDR2 SYGVKD. The CDR3 runs to 16 residues. The CDR3: CAISEHLGKTNYGYTF. The CDR3 nucleotides are TGTGCCATCAGTGAACACTTAGGGAAGACTAACTATGGCTACACCTTC.

The V and J genes are TRBV5-4 and TRBJ2-3; 7 bases agree with TRBD2. The CDR3 is 16 residues long. Germline loops: CDR1 SGHNT, CDR2 YYREEE (reference sequence). V was clipped by 4 bases and J by 4 bases; unmatched bases: 12. The DNA of the CDR3 is TGTGCCAGCAGCGTCAGACTAGCACGAGGCGCAGATACGCAGTATTTT. Translating gives CASSVRLARGADTQYF.

This clone was recorded once. This rearrangement joins TRBV7-9 to TRBJ2-7; D is unclear. This CDR3 contains 13 residues. Trimming stripped 5 bases from V and 1 base from J, with 9 bases between. In germline, CDR1 is SEHNR, CDR2 FQNEAQ (reference sequence). CDR3 sequence: CASSLDWSYEQYF. Here the CDR3 DNA reads TGTGCCAGCAGCCTAGATTGGTCCTACGAGCAGTACTTC. Variable domain in full (rest from reference TRBV7-9 and TRBJ2-7): DTGVSQNPRHKITKRGQNVTFRCDPISEHNRLYWYRQTLGQGPEFLTYFQNEAQLEKSRLLSDRFSAERPKGSFSTLEIQRTEQGDSAMYLCASSLDWSYEQYFGPGTRLTVT.

The chain has TRBV2 and TRBJ2-3, with 8 bases identical to TRBD2. Germline trimming cut 7 bases from V and 5 bases from J; bases unmatched to any gene: 11. In germline, CDR1 is SNHLY, CDR2 FYNNEI. This CDR3 has 15 residues. The CDR3 reads CASTYGGVRGDTQYF. CDR3 DNA sequence: TGTGCCAGCACCTACGGGGGGGTGCGCGGAGATACGCAGTATTTT.